This T cell receptor (beta chain) was identified during a study of blood T cell repertoires in COVID-19. Across the study: Whether acute or convalescent, the COVID-19 samples came from the United States, Italy and Spain. T cells, B-cell-depleted T cells, or PBMCs provided the cDNA or gDNA that served as material.

TCRdb keeps only in-frame clones here, not all; method: immunoSEQ multiplex PCR. Among about 87,000 clones, roughly 75% were seen once, and the ten largest hold approximately 4%. The J segment lost 4 bases and the V segment lost 2 bases, leaving 3 bases of the junction unmatched. Germline CDR1 is SEHNR and CDR2 is FQNEAQ (reference sequence). The CDR3 covers 14 residues. The J gene is TRBJ1-1, the V gene TRBV7-9; 8 bases line up with TRBD1. The sequenced sample consisted of peripheral blood. This receptor was taken from a woman aged 45-65 years with acute or convalescent COVID-19. Here the CDR3 reads CASSLKGTGTEAFF. The CDR3 coding sequence is TGTGCCAGCAGCTTAAAAGGGACAGGCACTGAAGCTTTCTTT.